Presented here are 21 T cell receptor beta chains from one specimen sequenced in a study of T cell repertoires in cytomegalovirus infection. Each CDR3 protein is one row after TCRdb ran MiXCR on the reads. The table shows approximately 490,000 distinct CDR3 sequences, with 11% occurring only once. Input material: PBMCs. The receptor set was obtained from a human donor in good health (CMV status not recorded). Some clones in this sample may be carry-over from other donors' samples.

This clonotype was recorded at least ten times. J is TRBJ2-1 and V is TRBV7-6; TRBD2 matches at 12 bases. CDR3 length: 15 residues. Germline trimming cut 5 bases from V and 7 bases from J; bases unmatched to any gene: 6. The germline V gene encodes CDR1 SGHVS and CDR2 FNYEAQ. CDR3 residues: CASSPGLAGRNEQFF. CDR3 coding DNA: TGTGCCAGCAGCCCAGGACTAGCGGGGAGAAATGAGCAGTTCTTC.

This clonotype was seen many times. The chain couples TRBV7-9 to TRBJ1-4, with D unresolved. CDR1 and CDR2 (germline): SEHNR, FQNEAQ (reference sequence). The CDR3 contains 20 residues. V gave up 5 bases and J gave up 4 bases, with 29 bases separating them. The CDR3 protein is CASSPEGTSLTPFFNEKLFF. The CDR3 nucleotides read TGTGCCAGCAGCCCGGAGGGAACCTCCCTTACCCCATTCTTTAATGAAAAACTGTTTTTT.

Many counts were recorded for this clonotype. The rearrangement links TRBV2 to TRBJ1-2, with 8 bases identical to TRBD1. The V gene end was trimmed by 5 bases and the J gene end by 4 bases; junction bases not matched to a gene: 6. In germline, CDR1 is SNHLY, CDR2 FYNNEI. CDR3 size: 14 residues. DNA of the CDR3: TGTGCCAGCAGTTCTTTCACAGGGGGCTATGGCTACACCTTC. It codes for CASSSFTGGYGYTF. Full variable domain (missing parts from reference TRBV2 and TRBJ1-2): EPEVTQTPSHQVTQMGQEVILRCVPISNHLYFYWYRQILGQKVEFLVSFYNNEISEKSEIFDDQFSVERPDGSNFTLKIRSTKLEDSAMYFCASSSFTGGYGYTFGSGTRLTVV.

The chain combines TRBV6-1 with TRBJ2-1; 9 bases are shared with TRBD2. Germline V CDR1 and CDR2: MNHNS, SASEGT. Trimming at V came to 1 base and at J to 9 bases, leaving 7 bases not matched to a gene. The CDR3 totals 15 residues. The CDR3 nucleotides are TGTGCCAGCAGTGAAGGACTAGCGGACCGGATTGAGCAGTTCTTC. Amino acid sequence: CASSEGLADRIEQFF.

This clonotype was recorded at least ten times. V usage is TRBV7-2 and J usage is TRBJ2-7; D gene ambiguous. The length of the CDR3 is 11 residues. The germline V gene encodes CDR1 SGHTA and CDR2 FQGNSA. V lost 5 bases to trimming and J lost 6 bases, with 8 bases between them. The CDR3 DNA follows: TGTGCCAGCAGCCCACGGGCCGAGCAGTACTTC. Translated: CASSPRAEQYF.

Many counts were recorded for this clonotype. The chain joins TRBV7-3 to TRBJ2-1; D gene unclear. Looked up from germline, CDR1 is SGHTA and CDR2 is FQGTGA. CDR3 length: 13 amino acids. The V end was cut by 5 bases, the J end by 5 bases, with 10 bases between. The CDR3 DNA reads TGTGCCAGCAGCATACCAGGAAACAATGAGCAGTTCTTC. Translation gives CASSIPGNNEQFF.

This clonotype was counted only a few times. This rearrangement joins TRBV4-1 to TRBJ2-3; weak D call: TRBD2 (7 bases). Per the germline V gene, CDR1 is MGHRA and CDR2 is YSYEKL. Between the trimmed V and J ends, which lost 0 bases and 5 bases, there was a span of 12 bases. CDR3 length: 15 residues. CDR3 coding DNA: TGCGCCAGCAGCCAAGATGGGGGGGCCGGAGATACGCAGTATTTT. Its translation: CASSQDGGAGDTQYF.

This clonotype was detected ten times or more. DNA for the CDR3: TGTGCCAGCAGTTTGGCCGGGACAGGGGGGGGGGAGCAGTACTTC. Its protein product is CASSLAGTGGGEQYF. The genes are TRBV28 and TRBJ2-7; TRBD1 aligns across 11 bases. CDR3 length: 15 residues. With 3 bases clipped from V and 7 bases from J, the junction kept 8 bases outside the gene matches. Per germline, CDR1 MDHEN and CDR2 SYDVKM.

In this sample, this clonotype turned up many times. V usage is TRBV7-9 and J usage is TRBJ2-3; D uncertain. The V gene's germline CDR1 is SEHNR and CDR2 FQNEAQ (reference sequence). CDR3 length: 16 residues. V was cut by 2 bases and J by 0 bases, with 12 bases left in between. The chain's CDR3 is CASSLWVRVSTDTQYF. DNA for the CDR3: TGTGCCAGCAGCTTATGGGTCCGGGTTAGCACAGATACGCAGTATTTT. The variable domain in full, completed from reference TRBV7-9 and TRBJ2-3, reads DTGVSQNPRHKITKRGQNVTFRCDPISEHNRLYWYRQTLGQGPEFLTYFQNEAQLEKSRLLSDRFSAERPKGSFSTLEIQRTEQGDSAMYLCASSLWVRVSTDTQYFGPGTRLTVL.

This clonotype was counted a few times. CDR3 nucleotides: TGTGCCACCAAAGGGGGCAGGGGAGTGAATGAGCAGTTCTTC. It translates to CATKGGRGVNEQFF. The V and J genes are TRBV12-3 or TRBV12-4 and TRBJ2-1; 7 positions agree with TRBD1. V lost 10 bases and J lost 7; bases outside the gene matches: 13. The CDR3 runs to 14 residues.

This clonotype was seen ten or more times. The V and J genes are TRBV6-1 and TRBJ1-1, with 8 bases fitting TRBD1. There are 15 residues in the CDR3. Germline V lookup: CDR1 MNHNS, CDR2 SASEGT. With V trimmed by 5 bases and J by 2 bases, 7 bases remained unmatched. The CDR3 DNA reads TGTGCCAGCAGTTTGACCGGACAGGGTAACACTGAAGCTTTCTTT. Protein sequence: CASSLTGQGNTEAFF.

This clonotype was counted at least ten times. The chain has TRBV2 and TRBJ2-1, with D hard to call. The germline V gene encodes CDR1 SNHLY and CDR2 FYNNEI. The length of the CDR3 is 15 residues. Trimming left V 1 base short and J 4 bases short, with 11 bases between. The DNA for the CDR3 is TGTGCCAGCAGTGAAGGCCGAGTCGGGTACAATGAGCAGTTCTTC. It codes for CASSEGRVGYNEQFF.

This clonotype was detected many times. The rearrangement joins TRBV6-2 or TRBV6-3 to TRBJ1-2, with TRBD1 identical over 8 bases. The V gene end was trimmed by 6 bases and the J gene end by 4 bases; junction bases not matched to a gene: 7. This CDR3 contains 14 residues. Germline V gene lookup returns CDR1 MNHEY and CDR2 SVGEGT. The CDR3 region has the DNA TGTGCCAGCAGAATCAGGGGGCGAGGCTATGGCTACACCTTC. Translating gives CASRIRGRGYGYTF.

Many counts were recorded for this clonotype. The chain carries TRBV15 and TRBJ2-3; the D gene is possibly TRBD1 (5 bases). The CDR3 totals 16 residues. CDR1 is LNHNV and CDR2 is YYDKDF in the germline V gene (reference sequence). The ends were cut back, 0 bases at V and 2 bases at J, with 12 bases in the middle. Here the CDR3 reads CATSRDPTGFTDTQYF. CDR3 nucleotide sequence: TGTGCCACCAGCAGAGATCCCACAGGTTTCACAGATACGCAGTATTTT.

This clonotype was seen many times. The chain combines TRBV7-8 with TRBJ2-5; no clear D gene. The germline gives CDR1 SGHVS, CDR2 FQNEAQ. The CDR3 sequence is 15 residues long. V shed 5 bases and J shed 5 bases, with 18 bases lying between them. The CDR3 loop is CASSPESSGAETQYF. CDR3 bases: TGTGCCAGCAGCCCTGAGTCGTCGGGTGCGGAGACCCAGTACTTC.

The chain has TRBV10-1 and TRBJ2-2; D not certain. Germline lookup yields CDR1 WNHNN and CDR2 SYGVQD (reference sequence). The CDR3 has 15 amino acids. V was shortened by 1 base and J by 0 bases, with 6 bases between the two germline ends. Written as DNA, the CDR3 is TGCGCCAGCAGTGAGTACAGAGCGAACACCGGGGAGCTGTTTTTT. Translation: CASSEYRANTGELFF.

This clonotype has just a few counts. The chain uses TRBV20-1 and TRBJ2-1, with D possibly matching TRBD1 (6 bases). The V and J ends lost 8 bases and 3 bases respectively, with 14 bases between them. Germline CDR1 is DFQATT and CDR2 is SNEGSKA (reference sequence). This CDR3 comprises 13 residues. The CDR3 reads CSTRDTVYNEQFF. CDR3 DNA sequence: TGCAGTACCCGGGACACCGTCTACAATGAGCAGTTCTTC.

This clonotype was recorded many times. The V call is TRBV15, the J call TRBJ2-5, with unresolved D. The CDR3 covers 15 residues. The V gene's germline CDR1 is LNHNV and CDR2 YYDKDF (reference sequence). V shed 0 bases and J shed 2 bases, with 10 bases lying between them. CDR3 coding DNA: TGTGCCACCAGCAGAGATCTCGGCTCTCAAGAGACCCAGTACTTC. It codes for CATSRDLGSQETQYF.

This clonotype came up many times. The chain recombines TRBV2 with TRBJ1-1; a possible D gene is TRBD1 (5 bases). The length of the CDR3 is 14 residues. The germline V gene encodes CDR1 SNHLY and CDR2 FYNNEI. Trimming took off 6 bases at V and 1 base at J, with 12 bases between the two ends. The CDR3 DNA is TGTGCCAGCAGCGAGCAAACAGGGAACACTGAAGCTTTCTTT. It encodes CASSEQTGNTEAFF.

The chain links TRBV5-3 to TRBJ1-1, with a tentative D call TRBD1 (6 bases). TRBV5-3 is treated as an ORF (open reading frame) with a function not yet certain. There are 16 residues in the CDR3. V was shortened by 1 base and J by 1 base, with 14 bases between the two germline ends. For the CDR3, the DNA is TGTGCCAGAAGCTTGCTACCGACAGGTAAGAACACTGAAGCTTTCTTT. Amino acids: CARSLLPTGKNTEAFF.

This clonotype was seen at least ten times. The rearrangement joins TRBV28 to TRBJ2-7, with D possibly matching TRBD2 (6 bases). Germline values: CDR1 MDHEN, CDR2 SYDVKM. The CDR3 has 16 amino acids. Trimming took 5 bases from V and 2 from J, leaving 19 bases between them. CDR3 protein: CASSPLTRTNAYEQYF. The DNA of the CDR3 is TGTGCCAGCAGTCCCCTGACAAGGACTAATGCCTACGAGCAGTACTTC.